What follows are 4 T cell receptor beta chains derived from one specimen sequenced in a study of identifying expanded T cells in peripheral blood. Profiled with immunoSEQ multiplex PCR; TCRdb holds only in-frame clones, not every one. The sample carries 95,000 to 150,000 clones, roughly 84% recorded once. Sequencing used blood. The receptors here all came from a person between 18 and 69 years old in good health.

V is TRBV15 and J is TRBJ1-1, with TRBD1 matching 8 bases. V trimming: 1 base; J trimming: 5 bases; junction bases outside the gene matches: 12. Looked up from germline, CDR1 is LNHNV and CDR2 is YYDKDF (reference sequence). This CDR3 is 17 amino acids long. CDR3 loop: CATSRGGLRGRGTEAFF. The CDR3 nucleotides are TGTGCCACCAGCAGAGGAGGCCTCAGGGGGCGCGGGACTGAAGCTTTCTTT. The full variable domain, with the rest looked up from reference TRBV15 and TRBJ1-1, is DAMVIQNPRYQVTQFGKPVTLSCSQTLNHNVMYWYQQKSSQAPKLLFHYYDKDFNNEADTPDNFQSRRPNTSFCFLDIRSPGLGDTAMYLCATSRGGLRGRGTEAFFGQGTRLTVV.

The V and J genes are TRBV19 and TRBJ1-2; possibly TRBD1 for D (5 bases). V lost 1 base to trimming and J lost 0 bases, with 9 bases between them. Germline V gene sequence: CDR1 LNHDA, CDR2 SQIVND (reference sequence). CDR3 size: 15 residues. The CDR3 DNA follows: TGTGCCAGTAGTATAGTGAGGGGCGCTAACTATGGCTACACCTTC. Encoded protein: CASSIVRGANYGYTF.

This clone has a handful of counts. The CDR3 region is CASSFAGQNTGELFF. The CDR3 DNA reads as TGTGCCAGCAGCTTTGCTGGACAGAACACCGGGGAGCTGTTTTTT. J is TRBJ2-2 and V is TRBV7-2, with D possibly matching TRBD1 (5 bases). CDR1 SGHTA and CDR2 FQGNSA come from the germline V gene. The CDR3 spans 15 residues. The V end was cut by 3 bases, the J end by 1 base, with 9 bases between. The full variable domain, its missing parts supplied by reference TRBV7-2 and TRBJ2-2, is GAGVSQSPSNKVTEKGKDVELRCDPISGHTALYWYRQSLGQGLEFLIYFQGNSAPDKSGLPSDRFSAERTGGSVSTLTIQRTQQEDSAVYLCASSFAGQNTGELFFGEGSRLTVL.

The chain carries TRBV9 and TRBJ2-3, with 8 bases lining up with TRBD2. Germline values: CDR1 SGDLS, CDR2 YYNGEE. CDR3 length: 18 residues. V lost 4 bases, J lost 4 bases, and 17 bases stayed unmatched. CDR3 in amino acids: CASSPRAGTREAADTQYF. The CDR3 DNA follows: TGTGCCAGCAGCCCCCGTGCCGGGACTAGGGAGGCCGCAGATACGCAGTATTTT. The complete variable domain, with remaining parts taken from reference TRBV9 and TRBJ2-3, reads DSGVTQTPKHLITATGQRVTLRCSPRSGDLSVYWYQQSLDQGLQFLIQYYNGEERAKGNILERFSAQQFPDLHSELNLSSLELGDSALYFCASSPRAGTREAADTQYFGPGTRLTVL.